This T cell receptor (beta chain) was obtained from a study of siplizumab effects on memory and regulatory T cells. General observations from the study: An assignable naive or memory phenotype was lacking in roughly 80-96% of proliferating CD4+ or CD8+ clones. Contribution to the alloresponse seemed major for naive T cells, which also seemed more diverse than memory cells. Alloreactive sequences that could be traced to unstimulated CD4+ memory cells showed a significant reduction under siplizumab.

Trimming stripped 2 bases from V and 5 bases from J, with 11 bases between. The germline V gene has CDR1 SGHNT and CDR2 YYREEE (reference sequence). This CDR3 contains 14 residues. Using immunoSEQ multiplex PCR, the repertoire was profiled, and TCRdb retains in-frame clones only, with some absent. The sample contains more than 90,000 clones, approximately 91% of which appear only once. This clone showed up just once. Its antigen remains unidentified. The chain links TRBV5-4 to TRBJ2-4; D is uncertain. The sequencing sample was made of non-Treg CD4+ T cells sorted from blood. This TCR was recovered from a human donor in good health. CDR3 sequence reads: CASSFGSSENIQYF. The DNA for the CDR3 is TGTGCCAGCAGCTTCGGGTCCTCGGAAAACATTCAGTACTTC.